This is a list of T cell receptor beta chains from one sample in a study of T cells expressing NK-cell markers. TCRdb re-called the 5' RACE reads; one entry per CDR3 protein, DNA not given. This sample's table has about half a million distinct CDR3 sequences. Sequencing input: blood T cells: a sorted CD56 or NKG2C T cell subset, CD4+ or CD8+ T cells, or bulk PBMC T cells (not recorded which). The receptor source for this set is a woman aged 45-65 years in good health. Both conserved end residues are part of each CDR3.

v_call: TRBV5-6; j_call: TRBJ2-6; cdr3_aa: CASSQWDRGLGANVLTF
v_call: TRBV11-2; j_call: TRBJ2-7; cdr3_aa: CASKKDRSSYEQYF
v_call: TRBV20-1; j_call: TRBJ2-7; cdr3_aa: CSARASEQLTYEQYF
v_call: TRBV12-3/TRBV12-4; j_call: TRBJ2-5; cdr3_aa: CASSRHVGTTATQYF
v_call: TRBV4-1; j_call: TRBJ2-7; cdr3_aa: CASSQDRGGGVKYF
v_call: TRBV14; j_call: TRBJ1-3; cdr3_aa: CASSRKQVSGNTIYF
v_call: TRBV24-1; j_call: TRBJ2-1; cdr3_aa: CATSAARTGFVGAEQFF
v_call: TRBV4-1; j_call: TRBJ2-3; cdr3_aa: CASSQVLRDRYSDTQYF
v_call: TRBV7-9; j_call: TRBJ2-2; cdr3_aa: CASRKLQFAKNTGELFF
v_call: TRBV18; j_call: TRBJ2-1; cdr3_aa: CASSFRTGYYNEQFF
v_call: TRBV29-1; j_call: TRBJ2-3; cdr3_aa: CSVGTSGFSTDTQYF
v_call: TRBV12-3/TRBV12-4; j_call: TRBJ1-2; cdr3_aa: CAISRSAIGGYTF
v_call: TRBV20-1; j_call: TRBJ2-7; cdr3_aa: CSARDPLKRNYEQYF
v_call: TRBV19; j_call: TRBJ2-1; cdr3_aa: CASSGTRATQSSYNEQFF
v_call: TRBV30; j_call: TRBJ2-7; cdr3_aa: CAWSVRPSGSSTYEQYF
v_call: TRBV9; j_call: TRBJ2-5; cdr3_aa: CASRLGQGSQETQYF
v_call: TRBV20-1; j_call: TRBJ2-3; cdr3_aa: CSAGQGAGTDTQYF
v_call: TRBV4-1; j_call: TRBJ1-1; cdr3_aa: CASSQGLDRAWDAFF
v_call: TRBV2; j_call: TRBJ2-2; cdr3_aa: CASSDGFNTGELFF
v_call: TRBV10-1; j_call: TRBJ2-1; cdr3_aa: CASGDRDNEQFF
v_call: TRBV5-5; j_call: TRBJ2-1; cdr3_aa: CASSFPSGLPRRNEQFF
v_call: TRBV6-1; j_call: TRBJ1-1; cdr3_aa: CASSAARNIGNTEAFF
v_call: TRBV10-3; j_call: TRBJ1-2; cdr3_aa: CAISPDRGYTF
v_call: TRBV11-1; j_call: TRBJ1-1; cdr3_aa: CASSPYAVNTEAFF
v_call: TRBV5-1; j_call: TRBJ2-1; cdr3_aa: CASRPGLAMSEQFF
v_call: TRBV6-4; j_call: TRBJ2-1; cdr3_aa: CASSDILRSSYNEQFF
v_call: TRBV2; j_call: TRBJ2-7; cdr3_aa: CASSMDFSYEQYF
v_call: TRBV6-5; j_call: TRBJ2-3; cdr3_aa: CASSRALSTDTQYF
v_call: TRBV28; j_call: TRBJ2-5; cdr3_aa: CASSWRGVGTQYF
v_call: TRBV10-3; j_call: TRBJ2-7; cdr3_aa: CAIRTGAYEQYF
v_call: TRBV7-2; j_call: TRBJ2-1; cdr3_aa: CASSLDGVEQFF
v_call: TRBV5-1; j_call: TRBJ2-5; cdr3_aa: CASKPTSGMETQYF
v_call: TRBV18; j_call: TRBJ2-2; cdr3_aa: CASSPLLKGLAGELFF
v_call: TRBV2; j_call: TRBJ2-6; cdr3_aa: CASTLPSGANVLTF
v_call: TRBV24-1; j_call: TRBJ2-1; cdr3_aa: CATSDRLAGRNEQFF
v_call: TRBV5-1; j_call: TRBJ2-5; cdr3_aa: CASRRDTQETQYF
v_call: TRBV5-1; j_call: TRBJ2-2; cdr3_aa: CASSLGGAVESGELFF
v_call: TRBV11-3; j_call: TRBJ2-1; cdr3_aa: CASSSGQGEDEQFF
v_call: TRBV13; j_call: TRBJ2-7; cdr3_aa: CASSLAPAGITPSYEQYF
v_call: TRBV10-2; j_call: TRBJ2-5; cdr3_aa: CASSPGLLGKETQYF
v_call: TRBV20-1; j_call: TRBJ1-6; cdr3_aa: CSATKLRGQGGSPLHF
v_call: TRBV6-4; j_call: TRBJ2-1; cdr3_aa: CASSYSLTSSYNEQFF
v_call: TRBV19; j_call: TRBJ2-1; cdr3_aa: CASSLDSLGLGGVEQFF
v_call: TRBV12-3/TRBV12-4; j_call: TRBJ2-3; cdr3_aa: CASSLTASGRYDTQYF
v_call: TRBV25-1; j_call: TRBJ1-2; cdr3_aa: CASSAGLANYGYTF
v_call: TRBV24-1; j_call: TRBJ1-1; cdr3_aa: CATSDDIGIEAFF
v_call: TRBV4-1; j_call: TRBJ1-4; cdr3_aa: CASSQSRTGRGEKLFF
v_call: TRBV4-1; j_call: TRBJ1-2; cdr3_aa: CASSQDPLPPRPYGYTF
v_call: TRBV5-1; j_call: TRBJ2-1; cdr3_aa: CASSSALAVSSYNEQFF